These 27 T cell receptor beta chains were all obtained from the same sample, sequenced in a study of blood T cell repertoires in COVID-19. The assay was immunoSEQ multiplex PCR, and TCRdb's table has in-frame clones only and misses some. Here the sample spans 190,000 or so clones, more than 75% being singletons. The source material was peripheral blood. The receptors come from a man aged 60-69 years who had recovered from COVID-19.

The chain carries TRBV19 and TRBJ2-7; TRBD2 matches at 14 bases. The V segment lost 0 bases and the J segment 3 bases; nucleotides outside the gene matches: 7. CDR1 and CDR2 (germline): LNHDA, SQIVND (reference sequence). CDR3 length: 18 amino acids. CDR3 in amino acids: CASSIDPPGTSGGYEQYF. CDR3 bases: TGTGCCAGTAGTATAGACCCTCCTGGGACTAGCGGGGGCTACGAGCAGTACTTC.

This chain links TRBV5-1 with TRBJ1-4, with TRBD1 matching 7 bases. J was trimmed by 5 bases and V by 4 bases; bases with no gene match: 11. Germline CDR1 and CDR2: SGHRS and YFSETQ. The CDR3 has 16 amino acids. The CDR3 DNA follows: TGCGCCAGCAGCCGACAAATGACAGGGCCCAATGAAAAACTGTTTTTT. The encoded protein is CASSRQMTGPNEKLFF.

The chain employs TRBV7-9 and TRBJ1-5; tentatively, D is TRBD1 (6 bases). The CDR3 sequence is 15 residues long. CDR1 is SEHNR and CDR2 is FQNEAQ in the germline V gene (reference sequence). Trimming left V 3 bases short and J 3 bases short, with 12 bases between. DNA of the CDR3: TGTGCCAGCAGCTTTTACACAGGGATCAATCAGCCCCAGCATTTT. Protein sequence: CASSFYTGINQPQHF.

The chain uses TRBV19 and TRBJ2-3; 9 bases align to TRBD2. The CDR3 length is 14 residues. Germline CDR1 LNHDA, CDR2 SQIVND (reference sequence). The trim removed 7 bases at V and 4 bases at J, leaving 6 bases unmatched. CDR3 nucleotide sequence: TGTGCCAGTAATAGGCGGGGGGGCGCAGATACGCAGTATTTT. Protein product: CASNRRGGADTQYF.

The CDR3 DNA reads TGCGCCAGCAGCCGGGAGTCGCGGCCTTCCTACAATGAGCAGTTCTTC. Translating it yields CASSRESRPSYNEQFF. The chain recombines TRBV5-1 with TRBJ2-1, with D tentatively TRBD2 (6 bases). The CDR3 is made up of 16 amino acids. Germline V gene sequence: CDR1 SGHRS, CDR2 YFSETQ. The ends were cut back, 4 bases at V and 1 base at J, with 15 bases in the middle.

The chain combines TRBV5-8 with TRBJ2-5; the D gene is possibly TRBD1 (5 bases). Deletions cut 0 bases from V and 5 bases from J, with 17 bases between. Germline V gene lookup returns CDR1 SGHTS and CDR2 YDEGEE. The CDR3 is 16 residues long. The CDR3 DNA reads as TGTGCCAGCAGCTTGGGGAGTAGGGGTTCTGAGGAGACCCAGTACTTC. Translation gives CASSLGSRGSEETQYF.

The CDR3 reads CASSFPTSGGGNEQFF. CDR3 coding DNA: TGTGCCAGCAGTTTCCCGACTAGCGGGGGCGGCAATGAGCAGTTCTTC. The chain uses TRBV28 and TRBJ2-1, with 12 bases aligning to TRBD2. Germline V gene sequence: CDR1 MDHEN, CDR2 SYDVKM. The CDR3 loop spans 16 amino acids. J lost 6 bases, V lost 3 bases, and 6 bases had no gene match.

This clone appeared a single time. This rearrangement joins TRBV28 to TRBJ1-5; weak D call: TRBD1 (5 bases). Germline assignment: CDR1 MDHEN and CDR2 SYDVKM. V lost 1 base to trimming and J lost 3 bases, with 10 bases between them. CDR3 size: 15 residues. CDR3 nucleotide sequence: TGTGCCAGCAGTTTATCAGGGTATACCAATCAGCCCCAGCATTTT. Protein product: CASSLSGYTNQPQHF.

The rearrangement uses TRBV7-8 and TRBJ2-7; 8 bases line up with TRBD2. Germline V gene sequence: CDR1 SGHVS, CDR2 FQNEAQ. After removal of 4 bases from V and 3 bases from J, the junction contained 14 bases not matched to a gene. CDR3 size: 17 residues. Here the CDR3 reads CASSSPDRGGGIYEQYF. The DNA of the CDR3 is TGTGCCAGCAGCTCGCCGGACCGGGGGGGCGGGATCTACGAGCAGTACTTC.

The rearrangement links TRBV2 to TRBJ1-1, with 9 bases fitting TRBD1. Unmatched junction bases numbered 9, after V lost 6 bases and J lost 4 bases. The CDR3 has 15 residues. Germline assignment: CDR1 SNHLY and CDR2 FYNNEI. Here the CDR3 DNA reads TGTGCCAGCAGGGGGCGACAGGGGGAGAGCACTGAAGCTTTCTTT. Translation gives CASRGRQGESTEAFF. The whole variable domain, remainder taken from reference TRBV2 and TRBJ1-1, is EPEVTQTPSHQVTQMGQEVILRCVPISNHLYFYWYRQILGQKVEFLVSFYNNEISEKSEIFDDQFSVERPDGSNFTLKIRSTKLEDSAMYFCASRGRQGESTEAFFGQGTRLTVV.

The chain employs TRBV29-1 and TRBJ2-2; D unclear. V lost 7 bases and J lost 5, with 14 bases in between. The CDR3 contains 13 residues. Per germline, CDR1 SQVTM and CDR2 ANQGSEA. CDR3 coding DNA: TGCAGCGCGACCCTAAAAACGACCGGGGAGCTGTTTTTT. Protein: CSATLKTTGELFF.

The V call is TRBV27, the J call TRBJ1-4; D remains ambiguous. Trimming took off 4 bases at V and 0 bases at J, with 9 bases between the two ends. Germline CDR1 and CDR2: MNHEY and SMNVEV (reference sequence). The CDR3 is 15 residues long. CDR3 region: CASSYGGATNEKLFF. CDR3 sequence (DNA): TGTGCCAGCAGTTACGGTGGTGCAACTAATGAAAAACTGTTTTTT. The complete variable domain, with remaining parts taken from reference TRBV27 and TRBJ1-4, reads EAQVTQNPRYLITVTGKKLTVTCSQNMNHEYMSWYRQDPGLGLRQIYYSMNVEVTDKGDVPEGYKVSRKEKRNFPLILESPSPNQTSLYFCASSYGGATNEKLFFGSGTQLSVL.

The chain links TRBV6-6 to TRBJ1-3, with TRBD1 identical over 7 bases. Unmatched junction bases numbered 11, after V lost 5 bases and J lost 4 bases. The CDR3 spans 16 residues. Per the germline V gene, CDR1 is MNHNY and CDR2 is SVGAGI (reference sequence). CDR3: CASSQAATGWGNTIYF. The DNA of the CDR3 is TGTGCCAGCAGTCAAGCCGCGACAGGGTGGGGAAACACCATATATTTT.

The genes are TRBV11-2 and TRBJ2-2, with D uncertain. The germline CDR1 and CDR2 sequences are SGHAT and FQNNGV. V was clipped by 5 bases and J by 4 bases, with 5 bases between them. The CDR3 is 12 residues long. The CDR3 region is CASSRSTGELFF. The CDR3 nucleotides read TGTGCCAGCAGCCGGAGCACCGGGGAGCTGTTTTTT.

The rearrangement links TRBV11-3 to TRBJ2-7, with TRBD1 identical over 7 bases. Germline V gives CDR1 SGHNT, CDR2 YENEEA. J lost 0 bases, V lost 5 bases, and 7 bases had no gene match. This CDR3 contains 15 residues. CDR3 nucleotide sequence: TGTGCCAGCAGCCGAGGGGGCCTTGACTCCTACGAGCAGTACTTC. Translated, it gives CASSRGGLDSYEQYF.

The V gene is TRBV2, the J gene TRBJ2-7; 7 bases line up with TRBD1. This CDR3 region has 15 residues. The junction had 5 bases not matched to a gene; V was cut back by 3 bases and J by 0 bases. Per germline, CDR1 SNHLY and CDR2 FYNNEI. CDR3 coding DNA: TGTGCCAGCAGTGAGGACAGGCCGAGCTCCTACGAGCAGTACTTC. This translates into CASSEDRPSSYEQYF.

The gene calls are TRBV28 and TRBJ2-6; no clear D gene. Germline V lookup: CDR1 MDHEN, CDR2 SYDVKM. This CDR3 has 14 amino acids. V was cut by 7 bases and J by 0 bases, with 7 bases left in between. DNA of the CDR3: TGTGCCAGCATTCCTAGCTCTGGGGCCAACGTCCTGACTTTC. It specifies CASIPSSGANVLTF.

Here the CDR3 DNA reads TGTGCCAGCAGCTTGGTAACTAGCGCGCTCTACAATGAGCAGTTCTTC. This codes for CASSLVTSALYNEQFF. The rearrangement joins TRBV5-6 to TRBJ2-1; 7 bases line up with TRBD2. The junction had 6 bases not matched to a gene; V was cut back by 0 bases and J by 3 bases. Germline loops: CDR1 SGHDT, CDR2 YYEEEE. The CDR3 is made up of 16 amino acids.

This clone was found a few times. DNA of the CDR3: TGTGCCAGCAGCCCTTGGACAGGGGGGATTTACAATGAGCAGTTCTTC. This gives the protein CASSPWTGGIYNEQFF. The chain carries TRBV7-9 and TRBJ2-1; 10 nucleotides line up with TRBD1. There are 16 residues in the CDR3. Trimming at V came to 5 bases and at J to 4 bases, leaving 8 bases not matched to a gene. CDR1 SEHNR and CDR2 FQNEAQ come from the germline V gene (reference sequence).

This chain connects TRBV21-1 to TRBJ1-5. TRBV21-1 is an annotated pseudogene. This CDR3 is built from 15 residues. In nucleotides, the CDR3 is TGTGCCAGCAGCCTTCGGTCGGGTGACAATCAGCCCCAGCATTTT. Amino acid sequence: CASSLRSGDNQPQHF.

This chain joins TRBV5-1 and TRBJ2-3; 15 bases map to TRBD2. This CDR3 spans 19 amino acids. V shed 3 bases, J shed 0 bases, and the junction held 8 bases outside the gene matches. The V gene's germline CDR1 is SGHRS and CDR2 YFSETQ. CDR3 in DNA: TGCGCCAGCAGCTCGGGACTAGCGGGAGGATTAACTAGCACAGATACGCAGTATTTT. This gives the protein CASSSGLAGGLTSTDTQYF. The full variable domain, completed using reference TRBV5-1 and TRBJ2-3, is KAGVTQTPRYLIKTRGQQVTLSCSPISGHRSVSWYQQTPGQGLQFLFEYFSETQRNKGNFPGRFSGRQFSNSRSEMNVSTLELGDSALYLCASSSGLAGGLTSTDTQYFGPGTRLTVL.

The genes are TRBV7-8 and TRBJ2-6; D is undetermined. V lost 1 base and J lost 1, with 8 bases in between. CDR1 is SGHVS, CDR2 FQNEAQ, per germline. The CDR3 runs to 16 residues. CDR3 DNA sequence: TGTGCCAGCAGCTTAGTCTCCCAGTCTGGGGCCAACGTCCTGACTTTC. It codes for CASSLVSQSGANVLTF.

This clone was detected only a few times. The genes are TRBV4-1 and TRBJ2-7; 8 bases are a match to TRBD2. The trim removed 4 bases at V and 2 bases at J, leaving 13 bases unmatched. Germline V gives CDR1 MGHRA, CDR2 YSYEKL. The CDR3 loop spans 17 amino acids. This chain's CDR3 is CASSPQRASGSPYEQYF. DNA for the CDR3: TGCGCCAGCAGCCCTCAAAGGGCCAGCGGGAGTCCCTACGAGCAGTACTTC.

This sequence joins TRBV20-1 and TRBJ2-3; a weak D match, TRBD2 (6 bases). The CDR3 has 14 amino acids. Germline assignment: CDR1 DFQATT and CDR2 SNEGSKA (reference sequence). V lost 3 bases, J lost 12 bases, and 22 bases lay in between. In DNA form, the CDR3 reads TGCAGTGCTAGTGTGTCTGCGGCGGGAAGCTTTCAGTATTTT. This encodes CSASVSAAGSFQYF.

This rearrangement joins TRBV7-9 to TRBJ1-1, with 7 bases lining up with TRBD1. Looked up from germline, CDR1 is SEHNR and CDR2 is FQNEAQ (reference sequence). The J segment lost 1 base and the V segment lost 2 bases, leaving 4 bases of the junction unmatched. The CDR3 is 15 residues long. The CDR3, as DNA: TGTGCCAGCAGCTTAAGGGGGCAGGCGAACACTGAAGCTTTCTTT. The encoded protein is CASSLRGQANTEAFF.

The chain is built from TRBV7-2 and TRBJ2-2, with 11 bases fitting TRBD2. Unmatched junction bases numbered 9, after V lost 5 bases and J lost 7 bases. The CDR3 runs to 16 residues. CDR1 is SGHTA, CDR2 FQGNSA, per germline. The CDR3 reads CASSKSGTSGNGELFF. CDR3 nucleotides: TGTGCCAGCAGCAAATCCGGGACTAGCGGTAACGGGGAGCTGTTTTTT. Full variable domain (remainder filled in from reference TRBV7-2 and TRBJ2-2): GAGVSQSPSNKVTEKGKDVELRCDPISGHTALYWYRQSLGQGLEFLIYFQGNSAPDKSGLPSDRFSAERTGGSVSTLTIQRTQQEDSAVYLCASSKSGTSGNGELFFGEGSRLTVL.

The CDR3 loop is CASSEVVLGSTTEAFF. For the CDR3, the DNA is TGTGCCAGCAGTGAAGTCGTCCTGGGGAGTACCACTGAAGCTTTCTTT. The gene calls are TRBV6-1 and TRBJ1-1; D unclear. Germline CDR1 and CDR2: MNHNS and SASEGT. This CDR3 comprises 16 residues. V lost 1 base and J lost 4, with 16 bases in between.